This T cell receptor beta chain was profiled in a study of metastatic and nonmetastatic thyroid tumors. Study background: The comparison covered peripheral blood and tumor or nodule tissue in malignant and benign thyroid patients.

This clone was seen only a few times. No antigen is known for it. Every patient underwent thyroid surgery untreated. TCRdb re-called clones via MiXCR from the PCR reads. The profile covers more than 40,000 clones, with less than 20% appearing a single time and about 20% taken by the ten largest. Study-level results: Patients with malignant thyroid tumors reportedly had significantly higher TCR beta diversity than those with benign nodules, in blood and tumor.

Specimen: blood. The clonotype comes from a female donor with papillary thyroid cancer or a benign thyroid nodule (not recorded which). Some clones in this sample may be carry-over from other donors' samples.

In nucleotides, the CDR3 is TGTGCCACCAGCAGAGAGGCTCGGGGATACAATGAGCAGTTCTTC. Residues: CATSREARGYNEQFF. V usage is TRBV15 and J usage is TRBJ2-1; TRBD2 is a possible D gene (5 bases). V lost 0 bases and J 4 bases, leaving 10 bases between the germline ends. This CDR3 spans 15 amino acids. Germline lookup yields CDR1 LNHNV and CDR2 YYDKDF (reference sequence).